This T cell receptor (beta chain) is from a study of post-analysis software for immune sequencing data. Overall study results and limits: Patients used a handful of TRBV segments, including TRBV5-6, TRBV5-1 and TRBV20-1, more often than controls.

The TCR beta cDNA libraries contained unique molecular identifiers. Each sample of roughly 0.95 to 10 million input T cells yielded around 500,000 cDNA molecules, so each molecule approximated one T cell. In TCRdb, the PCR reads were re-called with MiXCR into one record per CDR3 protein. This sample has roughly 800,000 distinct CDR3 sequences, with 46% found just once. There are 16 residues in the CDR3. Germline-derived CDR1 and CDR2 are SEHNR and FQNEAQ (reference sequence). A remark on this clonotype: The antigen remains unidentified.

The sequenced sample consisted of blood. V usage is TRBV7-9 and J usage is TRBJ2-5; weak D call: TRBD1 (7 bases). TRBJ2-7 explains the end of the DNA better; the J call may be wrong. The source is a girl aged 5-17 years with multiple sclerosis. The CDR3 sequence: CASSYDGGTAPYEQYF. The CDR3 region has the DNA TGTGCCAGCAGCTACGATGGGGGGACAGCCCCCTACGAGCAGTACTTC.